This T cell receptor (beta chain) was found in a study of response to subunit inactivated influenza vaccine. Whole-study results and caveats: Few new T cells, the authors suggested, are recruited by each seasonal influenza vaccination.

CDR1 is SGHAT and CDR2 is FQNNGV in the germline V gene. This CDR3 contains 13 residues. V was clipped by 1 base and J by 9 bases; unmatched bases: 5. About this clonotype itself: The antigen is unknown.

MiXCR, applied by TCRdb to the RT-PCR reads, yields one record per CDR3 protein. The sample holds around 580,000 distinct CDR3 sequences, less than 15% seen once. The chain is built from TRBV11-2 and TRBJ2-5, with TRBD1 matching over 7 bases. The receptor's source is a man between 45 and 60 years old who received an inactivated influenza vaccine. The sample here was PBMCs from blood, taken roughly 13 days after vaccination. The chain's CDR3 is CASSLGQGTAQYF. For the CDR3, the DNA is TGTGCCAGCAGCTTAGGACAGGGAACGGCCCAGTACTTC.